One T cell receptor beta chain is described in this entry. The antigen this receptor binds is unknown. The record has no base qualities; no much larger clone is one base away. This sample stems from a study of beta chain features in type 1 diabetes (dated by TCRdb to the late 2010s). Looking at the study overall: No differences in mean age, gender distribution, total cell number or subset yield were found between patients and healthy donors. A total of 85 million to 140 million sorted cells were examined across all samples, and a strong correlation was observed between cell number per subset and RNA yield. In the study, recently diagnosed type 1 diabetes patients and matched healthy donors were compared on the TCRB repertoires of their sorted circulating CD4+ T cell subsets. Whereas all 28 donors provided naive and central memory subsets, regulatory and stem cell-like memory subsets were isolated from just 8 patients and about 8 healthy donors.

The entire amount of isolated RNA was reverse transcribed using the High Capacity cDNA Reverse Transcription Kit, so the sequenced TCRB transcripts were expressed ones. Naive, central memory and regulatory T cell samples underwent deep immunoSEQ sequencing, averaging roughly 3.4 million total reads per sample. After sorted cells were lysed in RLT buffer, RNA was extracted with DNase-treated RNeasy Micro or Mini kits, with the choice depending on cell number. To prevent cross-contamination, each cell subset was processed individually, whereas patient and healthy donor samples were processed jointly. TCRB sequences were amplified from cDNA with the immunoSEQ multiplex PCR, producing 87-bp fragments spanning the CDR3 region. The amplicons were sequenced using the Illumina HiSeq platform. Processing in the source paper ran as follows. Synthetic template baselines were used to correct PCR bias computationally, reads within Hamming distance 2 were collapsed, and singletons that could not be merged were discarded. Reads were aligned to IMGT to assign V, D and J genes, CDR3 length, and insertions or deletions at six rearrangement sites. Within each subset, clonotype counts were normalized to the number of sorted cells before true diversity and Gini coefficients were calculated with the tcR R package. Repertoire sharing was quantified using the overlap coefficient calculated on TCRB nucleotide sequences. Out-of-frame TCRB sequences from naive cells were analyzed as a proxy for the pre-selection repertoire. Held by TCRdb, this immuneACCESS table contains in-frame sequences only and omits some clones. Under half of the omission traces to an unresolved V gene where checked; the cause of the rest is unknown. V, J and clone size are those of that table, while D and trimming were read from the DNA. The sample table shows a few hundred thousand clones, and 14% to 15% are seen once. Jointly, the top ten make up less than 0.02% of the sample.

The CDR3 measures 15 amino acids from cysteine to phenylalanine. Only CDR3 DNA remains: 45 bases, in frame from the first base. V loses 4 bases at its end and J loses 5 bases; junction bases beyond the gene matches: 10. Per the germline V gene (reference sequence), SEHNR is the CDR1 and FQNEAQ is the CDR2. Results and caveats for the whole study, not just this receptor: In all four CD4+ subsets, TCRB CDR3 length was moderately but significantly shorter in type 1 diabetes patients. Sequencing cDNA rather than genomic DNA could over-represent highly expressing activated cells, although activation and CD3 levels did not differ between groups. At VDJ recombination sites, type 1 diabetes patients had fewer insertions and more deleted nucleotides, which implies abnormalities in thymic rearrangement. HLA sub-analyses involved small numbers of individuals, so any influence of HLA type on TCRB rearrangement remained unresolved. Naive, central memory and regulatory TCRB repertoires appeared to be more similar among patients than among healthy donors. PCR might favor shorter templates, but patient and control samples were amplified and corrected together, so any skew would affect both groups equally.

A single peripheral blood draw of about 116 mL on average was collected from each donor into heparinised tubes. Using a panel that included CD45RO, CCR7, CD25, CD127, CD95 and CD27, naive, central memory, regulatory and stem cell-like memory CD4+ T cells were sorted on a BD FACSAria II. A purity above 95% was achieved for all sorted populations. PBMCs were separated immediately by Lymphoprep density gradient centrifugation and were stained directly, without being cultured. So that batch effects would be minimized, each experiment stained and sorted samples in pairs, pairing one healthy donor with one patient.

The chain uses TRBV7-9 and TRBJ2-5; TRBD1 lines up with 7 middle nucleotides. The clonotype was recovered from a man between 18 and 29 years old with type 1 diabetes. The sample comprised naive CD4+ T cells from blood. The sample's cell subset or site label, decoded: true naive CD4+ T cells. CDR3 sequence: CASSSSNGQDETQYF. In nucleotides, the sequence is TGTGCCAGCAGCTCGTCCAATGGACAGGACGAGACCCAGTACTTC.